The subject of this entry is one T cell receptor beta chain. The data are from a study of T cell responses to AZD1222 COVID-19 vaccine. This CDR3 has 16 residues. In germline, CDR1 is KGHSH, CDR2 LQKENI. V dropped 3 bases and J dropped 0 bases, with 14 bases sitting between them. TCRdb keeps only in-frame clones here, not all; method: immunoSEQ multiplex PCR. The sample comprises under 150,000 clones, about 90% of which are singletons, and roughly 9.9% rests with the top ten. The sequence was collected from an adult who received the AZD1222 COVID-19 vaccine. The sample here was peripheral blood, taken 28 days after the second AZD1222 dose. The chain uses TRBV18 and TRBJ1-1; D unresolved. In DNA form, the CDR3 reads TGTGCCAGCTCACCCAAGTCTCAGACCATGAACACTGAAGCTTTCTTT. It codes for CASSPKSQTMNTEAFF.